The TCR beta chain described here comes from a study of CD8 T cells in ankylosing spondylitis. General study results and limits: CD8+ by phenotype, disease-linked clones were relatively rare in peripheral blood. Within matched ankylosing spondylitis synovial fluid, disease-linked clones were reportedly significantly enriched.

Quantitative 5'-RACE with molecular barcodes produced the TCR beta libraries. TCRdb ran MiXCR on the 5' RACE reads and lists one entry per CDR3 protein. The table has about 250,000 distinct CDR3 sequences, over 15% seen once; the top ten hold over 25%. V shed 3 bases and J shed 6 bases, with 15 bases lying between them. Per the germline V gene, CDR1 is DFQATT and CDR2 is SNEGSKA (reference sequence). This CDR3 has 14 residues. This clonotype was counted a few times. The antigen is undetermined. Sample: blood, either unsorted or a sorted T cell fraction (not recorded which). The chain uses TRBV20-1 and TRBJ2-1, with D maybe TRBD2 (6 bases). The TCR sequence derives from a male donor with ankylosing spondylitis or in good health (not recorded which). In DNA form, the CDR3 reads TGCAGTGCTAGGTCTAGCGAAGTCTTCAATGAGCAGTTCTTC. Protein sequence: CSARSSEVFNEQFF.